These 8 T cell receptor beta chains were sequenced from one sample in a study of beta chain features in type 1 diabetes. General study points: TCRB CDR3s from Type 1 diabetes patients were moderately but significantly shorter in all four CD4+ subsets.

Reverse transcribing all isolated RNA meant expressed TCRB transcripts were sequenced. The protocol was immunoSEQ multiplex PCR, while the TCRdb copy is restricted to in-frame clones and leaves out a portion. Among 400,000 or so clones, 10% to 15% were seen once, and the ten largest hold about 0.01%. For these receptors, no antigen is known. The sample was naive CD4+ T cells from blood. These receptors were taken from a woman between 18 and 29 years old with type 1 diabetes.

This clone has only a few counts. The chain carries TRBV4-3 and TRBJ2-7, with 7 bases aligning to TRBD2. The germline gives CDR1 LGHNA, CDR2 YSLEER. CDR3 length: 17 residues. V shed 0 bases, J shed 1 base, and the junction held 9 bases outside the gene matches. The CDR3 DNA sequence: TGCGCCAGCAGCCAAGAAATTGACGCAGCGGGGTCCTACGAGCAGTACTTC. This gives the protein CASSQEIDAAGSYEQYF.

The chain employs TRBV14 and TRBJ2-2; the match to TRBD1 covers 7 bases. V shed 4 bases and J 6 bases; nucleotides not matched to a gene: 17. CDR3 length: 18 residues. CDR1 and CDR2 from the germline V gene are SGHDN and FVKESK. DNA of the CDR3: TGTGCCAGCAGCCCACAAACCCTCGACAGGGATGGCGCCGGGGAGCTGTTTTTT. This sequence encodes CASSPQTLDRDGAGELFF.

CDR3 coding DNA: TGTGCCAGCAGCGCGGACAGCAACTACGAGCAGTACTTC. Encoded protein: CASSADSNYEQYF. The chain employs TRBV5-4 and TRBJ2-7, with TRBD1 as a possible D gene (6 bases). Germline V gives CDR1 SGHNT, CDR2 YYREEE (reference sequence). Trimming pared 4 bases from V and 3 bases from J, leaving 11 bases between. The CDR3 consists of 13 residues.

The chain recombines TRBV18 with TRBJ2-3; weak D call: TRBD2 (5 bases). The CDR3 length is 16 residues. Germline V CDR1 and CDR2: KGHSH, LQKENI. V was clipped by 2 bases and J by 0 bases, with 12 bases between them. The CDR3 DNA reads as TGTGCCAGCTCACCATCAGAGCGGATCAGCACAGATACGCAGTATTTT. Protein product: CASSPSERISTDTQYF.

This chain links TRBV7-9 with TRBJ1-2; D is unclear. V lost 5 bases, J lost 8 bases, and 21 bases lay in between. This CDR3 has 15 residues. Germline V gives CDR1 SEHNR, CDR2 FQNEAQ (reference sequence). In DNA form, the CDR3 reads TGTGCCAGCAGCGGAAACCTTAGGGAGGTGAAAGGCTACACCTTC. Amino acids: CASSGNLREVKGYTF.

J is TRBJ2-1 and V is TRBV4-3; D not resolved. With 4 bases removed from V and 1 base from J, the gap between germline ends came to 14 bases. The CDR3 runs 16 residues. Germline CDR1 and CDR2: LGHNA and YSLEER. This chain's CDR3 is CASSLTATESYNEQFF. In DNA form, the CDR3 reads TGCGCCAGCAGCCTGACTGCCACGGAATCCTACAATGAGCAGTTCTTC.

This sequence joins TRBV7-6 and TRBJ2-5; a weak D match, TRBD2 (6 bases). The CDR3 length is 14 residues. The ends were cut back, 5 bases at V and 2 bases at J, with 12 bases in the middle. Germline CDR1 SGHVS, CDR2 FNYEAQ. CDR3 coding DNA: TGTGCCAGCAGCCTCAGTAGCGGTCAAGAGACCCAGTACTTC. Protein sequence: CASSLSSGQETQYF.

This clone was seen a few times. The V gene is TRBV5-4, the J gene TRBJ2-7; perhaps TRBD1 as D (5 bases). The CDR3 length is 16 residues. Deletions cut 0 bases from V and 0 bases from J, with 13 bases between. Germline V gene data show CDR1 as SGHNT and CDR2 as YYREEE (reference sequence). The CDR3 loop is CASSLGGAVNSYEQYF. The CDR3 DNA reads TGTGCCAGCAGCTTGGGTGGGGCGGTTAACTCCTACGAGCAGTACTTC.